Listed here are 20 T cell receptor beta chains from one sample, sequenced in a study of T-cell reconstitution after alpha-beta-depleted transplantation in children. Unique molecular identifiers were incorporated during preparation of the TCRbeta library. MiXCR, applied by TCRdb to the PCR reads, yields one record per CDR3 protein. The sample lists more than 85,000 distinct CDR3 sequences, 10% to 13% occurring once. The input for sequencing was PBMCs from the stem cell graft donor, taken from the stem cell graft. These TCRs come from a human donor who donated a stem cell graft to a child with acute lymphoblastic leukemia.

This clonotype occurred many times. The J gene is TRBJ1-5, the V gene TRBV7-3; no definite D call. The CDR3 runs to 13 residues. The germline V gene has CDR1 SGHTA and CDR2 FQGTGA. The V gene lost 5 bases and the J gene lost 0 bases, with 5 bases spanning the gap. CDR3 sequence (DNA): TGTGCCAGCAGCCGGGGTAGCAATCAGCCCCAGCATTTT. Its translation: CASSRGSNQPQHF.

This clonotype was seen repeatedly, ten times or more. Here the CDR3 reads CASSPGDRGYQPQHF. The CDR3 coding sequence is TGTGCCAGCTCACCGGGGGACAGAGGATATCAGCCCCAGCATTTT. This sequence joins TRBV18 and TRBJ1-5; 7 bases fit TRBD1. The CDR3 is made up of 15 amino acids. Germline loops: CDR1 KGHSH, CDR2 LQKENI. Losses at the gene ends were 3 bases for V and 5 bases for J; bases not matched to a gene: 7.

At least ten counts were recorded for this clonotype. V and J are TRBV28 and TRBJ2-7, with 7 bases aligning to TRBD1. In germline, CDR1 is MDHEN, CDR2 SYDVKM. J lost 3 bases, V lost 8 bases, and 19 bases had no gene match. The CDR3 sequence is 17 residues long. The CDR3 DNA follows: TGTGCCAGCCGTGGGGACAGTGGACCCGGAGTTATCTACGAGCAGTACTTC. This codes for CASRGDSGPGVIYEQYF.

This clonotype was counted at least ten times. V is TRBV12-3 or TRBV12-4 and J is TRBJ1-1; D may be TRBD1 (5 bases). The CDR3 extends over 13 amino acids. Trimming shortened V by 6 bases and J by 4 bases, and 12 bases separated the two germline ends. The CDR3 coding sequence is TGTGCCAGCAGCCCCGGGGGGTTCACTGAAGCTTTCTTT. Its translation: CASSPGGFTEAFF.

Ten or more counts support this clonotype. CDR3 loop: CASSLQVRRDEQYF. The CDR3 bases are TGCGCCAGCAGCTTGCAGGTTCGTAGGGACGAGCAGTACTTC. The chain is built from TRBV5-1 and TRBJ2-7; D is unresolved. The ends were cut back, 1 base at V and 5 bases at J, with 13 bases in the middle. The CDR3 totals 14 residues. CDR1 SGHRS and CDR2 YFSETQ come from the germline V gene.

As regards this clonotype: This sequence may be a read error, since a much larger clone differs from it by one base. The chain recombines TRBV20-1 with TRBJ1-5; possible D gene TRBD1, 5 bases. Trimming cost V 6 bases and J 9 bases, with 12 bases left between them. CDR3 size: 11 residues. Germline V gives CDR1 DFQATT, CDR2 SNEGSKA (reference sequence). CDR3 protein: CSARGRGPQHF. The DNA of the CDR3 is TGCAGTGCGAGGGGCCGGGGGCCCCAGCATTTT.

This clonotype was counted ten times or more. This chain connects TRBV5-1 to TRBJ2-3; D is unclear. In germline, CDR1 is SGHRS, CDR2 YFSETQ. Trimming left V 0 bases short and J 6 bases short, with 8 bases between. This CDR3 has 13 amino acids. CDR3 residues: CASSLARGDTQYF. The CDR3, as DNA: TGCGCCAGCAGCTTGGCCCGTGGTGATACGCAGTATTTT. The variable domain in full, completed from reference TRBV5-1 and TRBJ2-3, reads KAGVTQTPRYLIKTRGQQVTLSCSPISGHRSVSWYQQTPGQGLQFLFEYFSETQRNKGNFPGRFSGRQFSNSRSEMNVSTLELGDSALYLCASSLARGDTQYFGPGTRLTVL.

This clonotype was recorded many times. CDR3 DNA: TGCGCCAGCAGCGTTACAGGGGGACTAAAGGAAAAACTGTTTTTT. This gives the protein CASSVTGGLKEKLFF. The rearrangement links TRBV5-1 to TRBJ1-4; 8 nucleotides align to TRBD1. J gave up 8 bases and V 4 bases, and 10 bases lay outside the gene matches. CDR3 length: 15 amino acids. Per the germline V gene, CDR1 is SGHRS and CDR2 is YFSETQ.

This clonotype was observed at least ten times. This sequence joins TRBV30 and TRBJ2-7; tentative D call: TRBD1 (5 bases). V was shortened by 4 bases and J by 4 bases, with 11 bases between the two germline ends. This CDR3 region has 12 residues. Germline CDR1 reads GTSNPN; CDR2 reads SVGIG (reference sequence). In DNA, the CDR3 is TGTGCCTGGACCATTGGACATTACGAGCAGTACTTC. Translated, it gives CAWTIGHYEQYF.

In this sample, this clonotype turned up many times. The CDR3 loop reads CASSPTGGGYNEQFF. In DNA, the CDR3 is TGTGCCAGTAGCCCGACAGGGGGCGGCTACAATGAGCAGTTCTTC. V usage is TRBV19 and J usage is TRBJ2-1; 10 bases are a match to TRBD1. The V gene's germline CDR1 is LNHDA and CDR2 SQIVND (reference sequence). The V segment lost 6 bases and the J segment 3 bases; nucleotides outside the gene matches: 5. This CDR3 has 15 amino acids.

This clonotype was detected ten times or more. The gene calls are TRBV6-5 and TRBJ2-5, with no clear D. Trimming pared 0 bases from V and 4 bases from J, leaving 12 bases between. The CDR3 is 15 residues long. Germline CDR1 MNHEY, CDR2 SVGAGI. CDR3 DNA sequence: TGTGCCAGCAGTTACTCGATCCCCCTGGTAGAGACCCAGTACTTC. Protein sequence: CASSYSIPLVETQYF.

This clonotype was counted many times. The rearrangement uses TRBV6-1 and TRBJ2-1; 9 bases agree with TRBD2. CDR3 length: 18 amino acids. Looked up from germline, CDR1 is MNHNS and CDR2 is SASEGT. V shed 3 bases and J 1 base; nucleotides not matched to a gene: 10. The CDR3 is CASSEGSGRFVSYNEQFF. DNA of the CDR3: TGTGCCAGCAGTGAGGGGAGCGGGAGGTTCGTTTCCTACAATGAGCAGTTCTTC.

CDR3 residues: CASGSGTGFFLDTQYF. In DNA, the CDR3 is TGTGCTAGTGGTTCCGGGACTGGTTTTTTTTTAGATACGCAGTATTTT. The rearrangement links TRBV12-5 to TRBJ2-3, with a possible D match to TRBD2 (6 bases). V lost 4 bases, J lost 5 bases, and 19 bases lay in between. Looked up from germline, CDR1 is LGHNT and CDR2 is FRNRAP. CDR3 size: 16 residues.

This clonotype has a count of ten or more. V usage is TRBV12-3 or TRBV12-4 and J usage is TRBJ2-1, with D possibly being TRBD2 (5 bases). V lost 4 bases and J lost 0, with 16 bases in between. The length of the CDR3 is 17 residues. The CDR3 DNA reads TGTGCCAGCAGTTCCTCTCTTAGCGTCCGCTCCTACAATGAGCAGTTCTTC. As protein: CASSSSLSVRSYNEQFF.

This clonotype was counted at least ten times. The V and J genes are TRBV28 and TRBJ2-7; 7 bases are a match to TRBD1. V lost 3 bases, J lost 5 bases, and 4 bases stayed unmatched. Per the germline V gene, CDR1 is MDHEN and CDR2 is SYDVKM. This CDR3 has 13 amino acids. The CDR3 sequence: CASSFGQGDEQYF. Here the CDR3 DNA reads TGTGCCAGCAGTTTTGGGCAGGGGGACGAGCAGTACTTC.

At least ten counts were recorded for this clonotype. CDR3 DNA sequence: TGTGCCAGCAGCTCCGACCCAGGGGGACCGCGAGGCTACACCTTC. Translated: CASSSDPGGPRGYTF. The chain joins TRBV5-5 to TRBJ1-2; 7 nucleotides line up with TRBD1. CDR1 and CDR2 from the germline V gene are SGHKS and YYEKEE (reference sequence). This CDR3 is 15 amino acids long. The junction had 13 bases not matched to a gene; V was cut back by 3 bases and J by 8 bases. Using reference TRBV5-5 and TRBJ1-2 for the parts outside the CDR3, the full variable domain is DAGVTQSPTHLIKTRGQQVTLRCSPISGHKSVSWYQQVLGQGPQFIFQYYEKEERGRGNFPDRFSARQFPNYSSELNVNALLLGDSALYLCASSSDPGGPRGYTFGSGTRLTVV.

The genes are TRBV29-1 and TRBJ2-3; 10 bases are shared with TRBD2. Germline V CDR1 and CDR2: SQVTM, ANQGSEA. CDR3 size: 17 residues. The ends lost 4 bases at V and 0 bases at J; junction bases unmatched: 10. The CDR3 reads CSVASLAGVVSTDTQYF. The DNA of the CDR3 is TGCAGCGTTGCGTCCCTAGCGGGAGTTGTGAGCACAGATACGCAGTATTTT.

This clonotype was recorded many times. The chain links TRBV3-1 to TRBJ2-1, with 8 bases fitting TRBD2. The CDR3 length is 13 residues. CDR1 and CDR2 from the germline V gene are LGHDT and YNNKEL (reference sequence). V was pared by 4 bases and J by 9 bases, with 5 bases of the junction left unmatched. The CDR3 DNA is TGTGCCAGCAGCCCACGGGGGGGCGTTGAGCAGTTCTTC. Translated: CASSPRGGVEQFF.

This clonotype was found a few times. This chain links TRBV7-9 with TRBJ2-1; D may be TRBD2 (5 bases). The CDR3 consists of 12 residues. V was pared by 0 bases and J by 16 bases, with 13 bases between. Germline CDR1 reads SEHNR; CDR2 reads FQNEAQ (reference sequence). The CDR3 protein is CASSLASSGGFF. The CDR3 DNA reads as TGTGCCAGCAGCTTAGCGTCCAGCGGTGGCTTCTTC.

In this sample, this clonotype turned up many times. The chain links TRBV5-6 to TRBJ2-3; no clear D. Germline lookup yields CDR1 SGHDT and CDR2 YYEEEE. CDR3 length: 19 residues. Trimming left V 0 bases short and J 0 bases short, with 20 bases between. CDR3 amino acids: CASSLAVSTVPSSTDTQYF. The CDR3 DNA reads as TGTGCCAGCAGCTTGGCGGTCTCTACAGTCCCCTCTAGCACAGATACGCAGTATTTT. Filled out from reference TRBV5-6 and TRBJ2-3, the complete variable domain reads DAGVTQSPTHLIKTRGQQVTLRCSPKSGHDTVSWYQQALGQGPQFIFQYYEEEERQRGNFPDRFSGHQFPNYSSELNVNALLLGDSALYLCASSLAVSTVPSSTDTQYFGPGTRLTVL.